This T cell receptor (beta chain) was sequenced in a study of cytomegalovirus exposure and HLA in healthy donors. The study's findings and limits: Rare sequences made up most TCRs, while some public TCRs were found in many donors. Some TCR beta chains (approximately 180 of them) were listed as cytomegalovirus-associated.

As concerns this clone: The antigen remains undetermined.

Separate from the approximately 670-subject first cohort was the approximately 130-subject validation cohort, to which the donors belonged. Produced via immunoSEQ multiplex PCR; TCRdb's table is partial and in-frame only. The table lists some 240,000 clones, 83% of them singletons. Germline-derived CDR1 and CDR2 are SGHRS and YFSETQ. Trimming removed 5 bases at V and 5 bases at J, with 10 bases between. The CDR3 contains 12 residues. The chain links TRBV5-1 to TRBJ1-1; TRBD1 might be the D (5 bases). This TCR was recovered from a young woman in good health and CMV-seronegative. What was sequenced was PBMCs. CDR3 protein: CASRTGRTEAFF. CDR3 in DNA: TGCGCCAGCAGAACAGGTAGGACTGAAGCTTTCTTT.